This TCR beta chain was profiled in a study of response to subunit inactivated influenza vaccine. The study's findings and limits: The authors proposed limited new T cell recruitment per seasonal influenza vaccination.

The germline V gene encodes CDR1 MNHEY and CDR2 SVGEGT. The CDR3 is made up of 15 amino acids. The germline V and J ends were trimmed by 4 bases and 1 base, with 14 bases remaining between them. TCRdb analysed the RT-PCR reads with MiXCR anew, one entry per CDR3 protein. Here the sample spans around 850,000 distinct CDR3 sequences, approximately 17% being singletons. This clonotype has more than one count but fewer than ten. Its antigen is still unknown. This sequence originates from a middle-aged man who received an inactivated influenza vaccine. Sequencing was performed on PBMCs from blood, taken roughly 5 days after vaccination. This chain joins TRBV6-2 or TRBV6-3 and TRBJ2-7; TRBD1 might be the D (6 bases). The CDR3 here is CASSSPRDTSYEQYF. The CDR3, as DNA: TGTGCCAGCAGTTCGCCCCGGGACACTTCCTACGAGCAGTACTTC.